A selection of T cell receptor beta chains follows, all from one sample in a study of blood T cells in healthy people across ages. In TCRdb, the 5' RACE reads were re-called with MiXCR into one record per CDR3 protein. The table has approximately 800,000 distinct CDR3 sequences, around 62% seen once. The sequencing sample was made of blood. The receptors here all came from a man aged 25-45 years in good health. CDR3s include the opening cysteine and the closing phenylalanine or tryptophan. D genes are given only for firm matches. A clone size is listed for some rows: how often the clone was seen (once, few, many), or a class if it is expanded.

j_call: TRBJ2-5; clone_size: few; v_call: TRBV27; d_call: TRBD2; cdr3_nt: TGTGCCACTTCGGGGGGGGAGACCCAGTACTTC; cdr3_aa: CATSGGETQYF
j_call: TRBJ2-3; clone_size: -; v_call: TRBV12-3/TRBV12-4; d_call: -; cdr3_nt: TGTGCCAGCAGTTTAGGGTCAGTCACAGATACGCAGTATTTT; cdr3_aa: CASSLGSVTDTQYF
j_call: TRBJ2-1; clone_size: -; v_call: TRBV7-2; d_call: -; cdr3_nt: TGTGCCAGCAGCCCCATGCGGGGATACAATGAGCAGTTCTTC; cdr3_aa: CASSPMRGYNEQFF
j_call: TRBJ2-7; clone_size: few; v_call: TRBV7-2; d_call: TRBD1; cdr3_nt: TGTGCCAGCAGCCCCCGATGGGACAGGGGCAATTACGAGCAGTACTTC; cdr3_aa: CASSPRWDRGNYEQYF
j_call: TRBJ2-1; clone_size: few; v_call: TRBV7-2; d_call: -; cdr3_nt: TGTGCCAGCAGCCGCCGACGGGGGGCCCTCTACAATGAGCAGTTCTTC; cdr3_aa: CASSRRRGALYNEQFF
j_call: TRBJ2-7; clone_size: -; v_call: TRBV28; d_call: TRBD2; cdr3_nt: TGTGCCAGCAGTTTTGGGCTAGCGGGGAACTACGAGCAGTACTTC; cdr3_aa: CASSFGLAGNYEQYF
j_call: TRBJ2-7; clone_size: few; v_call: TRBV20-1; d_call: TRBD2; cdr3_nt: TGCAGTGCCAACCAACTAGCGGGGGCTTCCTACGAGCAGTACTTC; cdr3_aa: CSANQLAGASYEQYF
j_call: TRBJ2-4; clone_size: few; v_call: TRBV12-3/TRBV12-4; d_call: TRBD1; cdr3_nt: TGTGCCAGCAGTTCACGACAGGGCGCAGGATGGCAGTACTTC; cdr3_aa: CASSSRQGAGWQYF
j_call: TRBJ2-7; clone_size: -; v_call: TRBV20-1; d_call: TRBD2; cdr3_nt: TGCAGTACTAGAGATCCCCATAGCGGGGGGAAACCCTACGAGCAGTACTTC; cdr3_aa: CSTRDPHSGGKPYEQYF
j_call: TRBJ1-6; clone_size: -; v_call: TRBV12-3/TRBV12-4; d_call: TRBD1; cdr3_nt: TGTGCCAGCACCCCCTCAGGGGGTTCACCCCTCCACTTT; cdr3_aa: CASTPSGGSPLHF
j_call: TRBJ2-3; clone_size: -; v_call: TRBV7-2; d_call: TRBD2; cdr3_nt: TGTGCCAGCAGCTTAGTAGCAGGGCTAGCGGAGATAGATACGCAGTATTTT; cdr3_aa: CASSLVAGLAEIDTQYF